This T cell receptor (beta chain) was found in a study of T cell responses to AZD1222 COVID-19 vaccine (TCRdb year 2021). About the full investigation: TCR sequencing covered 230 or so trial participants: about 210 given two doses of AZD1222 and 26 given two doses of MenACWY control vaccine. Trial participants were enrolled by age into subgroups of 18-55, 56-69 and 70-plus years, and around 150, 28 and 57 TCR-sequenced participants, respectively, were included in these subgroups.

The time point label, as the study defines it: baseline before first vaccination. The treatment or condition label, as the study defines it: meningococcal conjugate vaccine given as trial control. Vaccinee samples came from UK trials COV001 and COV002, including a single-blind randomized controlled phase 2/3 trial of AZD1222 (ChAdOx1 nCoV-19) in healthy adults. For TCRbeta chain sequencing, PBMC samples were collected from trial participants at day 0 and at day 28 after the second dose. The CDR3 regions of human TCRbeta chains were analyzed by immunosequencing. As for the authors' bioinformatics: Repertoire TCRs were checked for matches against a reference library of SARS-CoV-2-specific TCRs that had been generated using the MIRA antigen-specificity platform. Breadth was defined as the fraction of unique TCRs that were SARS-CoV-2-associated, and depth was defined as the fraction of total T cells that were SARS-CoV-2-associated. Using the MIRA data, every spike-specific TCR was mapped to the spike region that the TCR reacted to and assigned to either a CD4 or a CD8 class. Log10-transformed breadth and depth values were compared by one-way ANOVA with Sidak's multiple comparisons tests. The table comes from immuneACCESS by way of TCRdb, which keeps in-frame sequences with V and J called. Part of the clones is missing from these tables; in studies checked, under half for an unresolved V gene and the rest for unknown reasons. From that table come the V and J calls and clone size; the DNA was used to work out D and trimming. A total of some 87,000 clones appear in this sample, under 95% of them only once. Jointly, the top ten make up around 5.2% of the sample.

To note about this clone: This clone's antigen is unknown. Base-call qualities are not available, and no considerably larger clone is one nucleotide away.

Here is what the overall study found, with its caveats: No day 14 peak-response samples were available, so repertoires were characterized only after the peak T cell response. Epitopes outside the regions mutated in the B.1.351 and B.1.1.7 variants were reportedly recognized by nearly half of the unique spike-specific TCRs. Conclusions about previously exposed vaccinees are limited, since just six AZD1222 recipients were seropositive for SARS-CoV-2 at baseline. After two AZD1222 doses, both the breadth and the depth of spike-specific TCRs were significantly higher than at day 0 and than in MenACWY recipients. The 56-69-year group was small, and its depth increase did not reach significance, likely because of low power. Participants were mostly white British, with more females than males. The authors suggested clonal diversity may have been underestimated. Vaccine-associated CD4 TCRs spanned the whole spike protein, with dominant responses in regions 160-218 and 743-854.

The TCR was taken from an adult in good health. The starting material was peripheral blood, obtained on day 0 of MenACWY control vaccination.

CDR3 reads: CASSDREDAGELFF. The DNA sequence is given as TGTGCCAGCAGTGACAGGGAGGACGCCGGGGAGCTGTTTTTT. The V and J genes are TRBV2 and TRBJ2-2; TRBD2 is possibly the D segment (6 matching bases). The germline V gene supplies CDR1 SNHLY and CDR2 FYNNEI. V and J are truncated by 3 bases and 6 bases respectively, leaving an intervening sequence of 11 bases. From the cysteine up to the phenylalanine, the CDR3 has a length of 14 residues. Only the CDR3 portion is preserved as DNA: 42 bases, with reading frame beginning at the first base.